Shown below are 21 T cell receptor beta chains from a single sample sequenced in a study of blood T cell repertoires in COVID-19 (dated by TCRdb to about 2020). Libraries were constructed by the immunoSEQ multiplex PCR assay. The table comes from immuneACCESS by way of TCRdb, which keeps in-frame sequences with V and J called. Part of the clones is missing from these tables; in studies checked, under half for an unresolved V gene and the rest for unknown reasons. For this sample there are more than 200,000 clones; approximately 88% appear just once. The top ten clonotypes cover around 25% of the sample. Sequenced: peripheral blood. All receptors derive from a man between 35 and 55 years old with acute or convalescent COVID-19.

The genes are TRBV11-3 and TRBJ2-1; D ambiguous. The ends were cut back, 4 bases at V and 2 bases at J, with 21 bases in the middle. Germline CDR1 and CDR2: SGHNT and YENEEA. The CDR3 extends over 18 amino acids. CDR3 sequence: CASSSARLGDLTYNEQFF. The CDR3 nucleotides read TGTGCCAGCAGCTCCGCCCGCCTTGGAGACTTGACCTACAATGAGCAGTTCTTC.

The chain has TRBV5-1 and TRBJ1-5, with TRBD1 as a possible D gene (5 bases). CDR3 length equals 14 residues. Trimming pared 4 bases from V and 6 bases from J, leaving 14 bases between. Germline lookup yields CDR1 SGHRS and CDR2 YFSETQ. CDR3 protein: CASSPGGIGQPQHF. CDR3 bases: TGCGCCAGCAGCCCGGGGGGTATTGGTCAGCCCCAGCATTTT.

The chain employs TRBV5-1 and TRBJ2-1; TRBD2 aligns across 8 bases. The CDR3 is made up of 15 amino acids. The germline CDR1 and CDR2 sequences are SGHRS and YFSETQ. The ends lost 3 bases at V and 4 bases at J; junction bases unmatched: 6. CDR3 loop: CASSSFSGAYNEQFF. The CDR3 coding sequence is TGCGCCAGCAGCTCCTTTAGCGGGGCTTACAATGAGCAGTTCTTC. The full variable domain, rest sourced from reference TRBV5-1 and TRBJ2-1, is KAGVTQTPRYLIKTRGQQVTLSCSPISGHRSVSWYQQTPGQGLQFLFEYFSETQRNKGNFPGRFSGRQFSNSRSEMNVSTLELGDSALYLCASSSFSGAYNEQFFGPGTRLTVL.

The J gene is TRBJ1-2, the V gene TRBV5-1; D is possibly TRBD1 (6 bases). V shed 0 bases and J shed 4 bases, with 10 bases lying between them. The CDR3 length is 14 residues. Germline CDR1 reads SGHRS; CDR2 reads YFSETQ. Here the CDR3 reads CASSLEAGAYGYTF. In DNA form, the CDR3 reads TGCGCCAGCAGCTTGGAGGCGGGGGCCTATGGCTACACCTTC. The whole variable domain, remainder taken from reference TRBV5-1 and TRBJ1-2, is KAGVTQTPRYLIKTRGQQVTLSCSPISGHRSVSWYQQTPGQGLQFLFEYFSETQRNKGNFPGRFSGRQFSNSRSEMNVSTLELGDSALYLCASSLEAGAYGYTFGSGTRLTVV.

The rearrangement links TRBV14 to TRBJ2-6; possibly TRBD1 for D (5 bases). V gave up 1 base and J gave up 0 bases, with 10 bases separating them. This CDR3 has 17 residues. Germline CDR1 is SGHDN and CDR2 is FVKESK. The CDR3 protein is CASSQGQGRSGANVLTF. In DNA, the CDR3 is TGTGCCAGCAGCCAAGGGCAGGGTCGCTCTGGGGCCAACGTCCTGACTTTC.

The chain is built from TRBV7-6 and TRBJ1-1; TRBD1 might be the D (6 bases). CDR3 length: 14 amino acids. Germline CDR1 and CDR2: SGHVS and FNYEAQ. Trimming removed 2 bases from V and 1 base from J, with 8 bases in between. The DNA for the CDR3 is TGTGCCAGCAGCTTACAGGGGAGGAACACTGAAGCTTTCTTT. Translating gives CASSLQGRNTEAFF.

The chain couples TRBV6-6 to TRBJ1-2, with 7 bases matching TRBD1. The J segment lost 1 base and the V segment lost 3 bases, leaving 8 bases of the junction unmatched. The germline V gene encodes CDR1 MNHNY and CDR2 SVGAGI (reference sequence). The CDR3 loop spans 16 amino acids. CDR3 region: CASSYSDRDHNYGYTF. In nucleotides, the CDR3 is TGTGCCAGCAGTTATTCCGACAGGGACCATAACTATGGCTACACCTTC.

The chain couples TRBV3-1 (or the pseudogene TRBV3-2) to TRBJ1-5; D not resolved. CDR1 is LGHDT, CDR2 YNNKEL, per germline (reference sequence). Trimming stripped 0 bases from V and 0 bases from J, with 6 bases between. This CDR3 contains 15 residues. The CDR3, as DNA: TGTGCCAGCAGCCAAGATCAGTATAGCAATCAGCCCCAGCATTTT. Its protein is CASSQDQYSNQPQHF.

V is TRBV5-6 and J is TRBJ1-1, with a tentative D call TRBD1 (6 bases). Trimming stripped 1 base from V and 5 bases from J, with 9 bases between. This CDR3 has 13 residues. The germline V gene encodes CDR1 SGHDT and CDR2 YYEEEE. The CDR3 protein is CASSLPGDTEAFF. The CDR3 DNA is TGTGCCAGCAGCTTGCCAGGGGATACTGAAGCTTTCTTT.

This rearrangement joins TRBV18 to TRBJ2-2, with D perhaps TRBD1 (6 bases). The CDR3 runs 17 residues. Germline CDR1 is KGHSH and CDR2 is LQKENI. Deletions cut 3 bases from V and 0 bases from J, with 14 bases between. CDR3 bases: TGTGCCAGCTCACCTACTACGGACAGCGCGAACACCGGGGAGCTGTTTTTT. Translation: CASSPTTDSANTGELFF.

The rearrangement links TRBV9 to TRBJ2-7; 13 bases agree with TRBD2. This CDR3 comprises 15 residues. The germline gives CDR1 SGDLS, CDR2 YYNGEE. Germline trimming cut 8 bases from V and 3 bases from J; bases unmatched to any gene: 8. CDR3 bases: TGTGCCAGAATGGGACTAGCGGGAATCAGCTACGAGCAGTACTTC. This sequence encodes CARMGLAGISYEQYF.

V and J are TRBV5-1 and TRBJ1-2; D not certain. This CDR3 is built from 13 residues. The germline V gene has CDR1 SGHRS and CDR2 YFSETQ. The V end was cut by 3 bases, the J end by 3 bases, with 9 bases between. CDR3 nucleotide sequence: TGCGCCAGCAGCTACGCCGGAGACTATGGCTACACCTTC. Protein product: CASSYAGDYGYTF.

This chain connects TRBV7-2 to TRBJ2-5; TRBD2 aligns across 13 bases. The CDR3 is 15 residues long. The J segment lost 6 bases and the V segment lost 5 bases, leaving 6 bases of the junction unmatched. In germline, CDR1 is SGHTA, CDR2 FQGNSA. CDR3 coding DNA: TGTGCCAGCAGCACTATGACTAGCGGGGGGAAGACCCAGTACTTC. Translating it yields CASSTMTSGGKTQYF.

V and J are TRBV6-1 and TRBJ2-7; 10 bases match TRBD2. The CDR3 extends over 15 amino acids. CDR1 and CDR2 from the germline V gene are MNHNS and SASEGT. With 4 bases clipped from V and 0 bases from J, the junction kept 3 bases outside the gene matches. The DNA of the CDR3 is TGTGCCAGCAGTGTAGCGGGAGGATACTCCTACGAGCAGTACTTC. It specifies CASSVAGGYSYEQYF.

The chain employs TRBV10-3 and TRBJ2-2; D perhaps matches TRBD1 (5 bases). CDR3 size: 17 residues. V was clipped by 3 bases and J by 4 bases, with 18 bases between them. CDR1 and CDR2 from the germline V gene are ENHRY and SYGVKD. The CDR3 DNA reads TGTGCCATCAGTGATTTGGTAGGGGTGCTGGGCACCGGGGAGCTGTTTTTT. It is translated as CAISDLVGVLGTGELFF.

The V call is TRBV30, the J call TRBJ1-4; D remains unclear. The CDR3 runs to 13 residues. Germline assignment: CDR1 GTSNPN and CDR2 SVGIG (reference sequence). V was pared by 3 bases and J by 5 bases, with 10 bases between. For the CDR3, the DNA is TGTGCCTGGAGGGCCACGTGGAATGAAAAACTGTTTTTT. It codes for CAWRATWNEKLFF.

The count of this clone is one. The chain uses TRBV29-1 and TRBJ1-1, with no clear D. The germline V gene encodes CDR1 SQVTM and CDR2 ANQGSEA. The germline V and J ends were trimmed by 4 bases and 0 bases, with 9 bases remaining between them. CDR3 length: 13 residues. CDR3 residues: CSVARQVNTEAFF. The CDR3 DNA reads as TGCAGCGTTGCGCGACAAGTGAACACTGAAGCTTTCTTT.

The chain joins TRBV19 to TRBJ2-7; 9 bases line up with TRBD1. V gave up 4 bases and J gave up 5 bases; unmatched junction bases: 6. This CDR3 spans 14 amino acids. CDR1 LNHDA and CDR2 SQIVND come from the germline V gene (reference sequence). The CDR3 is CASSTRDRVNEQYF. Here the CDR3 DNA reads TGTGCCAGTAGTACCCGGGACAGGGTAAACGAGCAGTACTTC.

This clone appeared a few times. V usage is TRBV10-3 and J usage is TRBJ1-5; possible D gene TRBD1, 5 bases. Germline V gene sequence: CDR1 ENHRY, CDR2 SYGVKD. The ends were cut back, 0 bases at V and 6 bases at J, with 6 bases in the middle. CDR3 length: 13 residues. CDR3 DNA: TGTGCCATCAGTGAGTCCGGGGGTCAGCCCCAGCATTTT. It specifies CAISESGGQPQHF.

This clone occurred a few times. V usage is TRBV4-2 and J usage is TRBJ2-5, with a weak D call TRBD2 (5 bases). CDR3 length: 14 amino acids. The V gene's germline CDR1 is LGHNA and CDR2 YNFKEQ. Trimming pared 4 bases from V and 5 bases from J, leaving 14 bases between. The CDR3 DNA follows: TGTGCCAGCAGCCCCGGGCCTCGAGGGGAGACCCAGTACTTC. Amino acid sequence: CASSPGPRGETQYF.

This chain joins TRBV6-5 and TRBJ2-2; TRBD1 is a possible D gene (5 bases). The CDR3 runs 14 residues. Germline-derived CDR1 and CDR2 are MNHEY and SVGAGI. Trimming removed 6 bases at V and 4 bases at J, with 12 bases between. As DNA, the CDR3 is TGTGCCAGCAGCTGGAAGGGGATCACCGGGGAGCTGTTTTTT. This gives the protein CASSWKGITGELFF.